Presented here are 18 T cell receptor beta chains from one specimen sequenced in a study of T cell responses to AZD1222 COVID-19 vaccine. The assay was immunoSEQ multiplex PCR, and TCRdb's table has in-frame clones only and misses some. The repertoire holds over 85,000 clones, with nearly 90% as singletons. This specimen consisted of peripheral blood, obtained on day 0 of AZD1222 vaccination. Receptor source: an adult in good health.

This chain uses TRBV5-1 with TRBJ1-1; TRBD1 aligns across 7 bases. The CDR3 extends over 15 amino acids. V shed 4 bases, J shed 4 bases, and the junction held 10 bases outside the gene matches. Germline V gives CDR1 SGHRS, CDR2 YFSETQ. CDR3 amino acids: CASSGTTGMPTEAFF. CDR3 nucleotides: TGCGCCAGCAGCGGAACGACAGGGATGCCCACTGAAGCTTTCTTT.

The genes are TRBV6-5 and TRBJ1-4, with D unclear. The germline V and J ends were trimmed by 8 bases and 5 bases, with 9 bases remaining between them. Germline values: CDR1 MNHEY, CDR2 SVGAGI. This CDR3 is built from 12 residues. The CDR3 reads CASCQTNEKLFF. CDR3 in DNA: TGTGCCAGCTGTCAGACAAATGAAAAACTGTTTTTT.

The genes are TRBV6-5 and TRBJ1-2, with a tentative D call TRBD1 (6 bases). The CDR3 is made up of 14 amino acids. From germline, CDR1 is MNHEY and CDR2 SVGAGI. The ends were cut back, 0 bases at V and 8 bases at J, with 13 bases in the middle. CDR3: CASSYSNGGLGYTF. The CDR3 DNA is TGTGCCAGCAGTTACTCGAACGGGGGCTTGGGCTACACCTTC.

The chain recombines TRBV19 with TRBJ1-2; 7 bases are a match to TRBD1. Germline V gene sequence: CDR1 LNHDA, CDR2 SQIVND (reference sequence). The CDR3 contains 17 residues. Trimming cost V 5 bases and J 4 bases; bases outside gene matches: 16. The CDR3 region has the DNA TGTGCCAGTAGTCGGGGTCAGGGGGTTCGACCGGGCTATGGCTACACCTTC. Protein product: CASSRGQGVRPGYGYTF.

The chain employs TRBV5-1 and TRBJ2-7; D gene unclear. The CDR3 runs to 13 residues. Trimming removed 7 bases at V and 4 bases at J, with 15 bases between. CDR1 is SGHRS and CDR2 is YFSETQ in the germline V gene. CDR3 bases: TGCGCCAGCCGGGCTGAGGCTACTTACGAGCAGTACTTC. This sequence encodes CASRAEATYEQYF.

This clone was observed once. The V call is TRBV10-3, the J call TRBJ2-2, with 8 bases that match TRBD1. Germline V gene lookup returns CDR1 ENHRY and CDR2 SYGVKD. The CDR3 length is 16 residues. The ends lost 1 base at V and 2 bases at J; junction bases unmatched: 3. The CDR3 DNA reads TGTGCCATCAGTGAGTATGGACAGGGCAACACCGGGGAGCTGTTTTTT. It translates to CAISEYGQGNTGELFF.

V gene TRBV5-6 combines with J gene TRBJ1-3; D is ambiguous. Germline CDR1 reads SGHDT; CDR2 reads YYEEEE. V was pared by 0 bases and J by 4 bases, with 14 bases between. The CDR3 contains 16 residues. Here the CDR3 reads CASSLAGVTAGNTIYF. CDR3 nucleotides: TGTGCCAGCAGCTTGGCCGGGGTCACTGCCGGAAACACCATATATTTT.

There are a few counts of this clone. The chain is built from TRBV5-6 and TRBJ2-7, with 10 bases fitting TRBD1. The CDR3 runs to 15 residues. V was pared by 0 bases and J by 0 bases, with 0 bases of the junction left unmatched. Germline V gene lookup returns CDR1 SGHDT and CDR2 YYEEEE. The CDR3 loop reads CASSLGQGASYEQYF. The DNA for the CDR3 is TGTGCCAGCAGCTTGGGACAGGGGGCCTCCTACGAGCAGTACTTC.

This chain links TRBV19 with TRBJ1-5, with D perhaps matching TRBD1 (6 bases). The CDR3 has 13 residues. Germline V gives CDR1 LNHDA, CDR2 SQIVND (reference sequence). V lost 5 bases to trimming and J lost 6 bases, with 11 bases between them. The CDR3 loop is CASSGQGIQPQHF. For the CDR3, the DNA is TGTGCCAGTAGTGGGCAGGGGATTCAGCCCCAGCATTTT.

The rearrangement links TRBV6-5 to TRBJ2-1; D is unclear. V was pared by 8 bases and J by 8 bases, with 7 bases between. Germline V gives CDR1 MNHEY, CDR2 SVGAGI. The CDR3 is made up of 10 amino acids. The CDR3: CASGTYEQFF. The CDR3, as DNA: TGTGCCAGCGGTACCTATGAGCAGTTCTTC.

This clone was counted only a few times. The chain combines TRBV2 with TRBJ2-2, with D tentatively TRBD2 (5 bases). The CDR3 has 14 amino acids. Trimming took 7 bases from V and 0 from J, leaving 9 bases between them. Germline V gives CDR1 SNHLY, CDR2 FYNNEI. CDR3 nucleotide sequence: TGTGCCAGCATTAGGACTCCGAACACCGGGGAGCTGTTTTTT. This gives the protein CASIRTPNTGELFF.

The rearrangement joins TRBV4-3 to TRBJ2-7; D may correspond to TRBD1 or TRBD2 (6 bases each). Germline V lookup: CDR1 LGHNA, CDR2 YSLEER. The CDR3 is 15 residues long. Trimming removed 6 bases from V and 3 bases from J, with 18 bases in between. The CDR3 region is CASRQESGGSYEQYF. Here the CDR3 DNA reads TGCGCCAGCAGACAGGAATCCGGGGGCAGCTACGAGCAGTACTTC.

The J gene is TRBJ2-2, the V gene TRBV5-4; 7 bases match TRBD2. This CDR3 is built from 17 residues. V was clipped by 0 bases and J by 0 bases; unmatched bases: 5. CDR1 is SGHNT, CDR2 YYREEE, per germline (reference sequence). The DNA for the CDR3 is TGTGCCAGCAGCTTGGGGAGCGGGGCCTCGAACACCGGGGAGCTGTTTTTT. Amino acid sequence: CASSLGSGASNTGELFF.

This chain connects TRBV4-2 to TRBJ2-5; D is perhaps TRBD2 (6 bases). Germline lookup yields CDR1 LGHNA and CDR2 YNFKEQ. This CDR3 spans 14 amino acids. Trimming shortened V by 1 base and J by 6 bases, and 12 bases separated the two germline ends. CDR3 coding DNA: TGTGCCAGCAGCCAAGGACTAGGTTGGCAGACCCAGTACTTC. Protein: CASSQGLGWQTQYF.

The chain links TRBV27 to TRBJ2-7; D is possibly TRBD2 (5 bases). The germline V gene encodes CDR1 MNHEY and CDR2 SMNVEV (reference sequence). CDR3 size: 16 residues. V gave up 2 bases and J gave up 2 bases, with 16 bases separating them. For the CDR3, the DNA is TGTGCCAGCAGTTTACGGCCCGGTAGCGTTCCCTACGAGCAGTACTTC. The encoded protein is CASSLRPGSVPYEQYF.

This chain connects TRBV11-1 to TRBJ2-7; D gene unclear. The CDR3 consists of 12 residues. Trimming left V 8 bases short and J 3 bases short, with 11 bases between. CDR1 and CDR2 from the germline V gene are SGHAT and FQDESV (reference sequence). The CDR3 sequence: CASCHSGYEQYF. The CDR3 DNA reads as TGTGCCAGCTGCCACTCGGGCTACGAGCAGTACTTC.

The J gene is TRBJ1-2, the V gene TRBV5-1, with TRBD1 matching 7 bases. CDR1 is SGHRS and CDR2 is YFSETQ in the germline V gene. V dropped 1 base and J dropped 1; count of bases not matched to a gene: 1. The CDR3 extends over 14 amino acids. This CDR3 is CASSLRQGNYGYTF. The CDR3, as DNA: TGCGCCAGCAGCTTGAGACAGGGTAACTATGGCTACACCTTC. The full variable domain, its missing parts supplied by reference TRBV5-1 and TRBJ1-2, is KAGVTQTPRYLIKTRGQQVTLSCSPISGHRSVSWYQQTPGQGLQFLFEYFSETQRNKGNFPGRFSGRQFSNSRSEMNVSTLELGDSALYLCASSLRQGNYGYTFGSGTRLTVV.

This clone was found once. The chain recombines TRBV7-9 with TRBJ2-7, with D unclear. The germline CDR1 and CDR2 sequences are SEHNR and FQNEAQ (reference sequence). CDR3 size: 12 residues. The ends were cut back, 5 bases at V and 4 bases at J, with 9 bases in the middle. In DNA form, the CDR3 reads TGTGCCAGCAGCCCCCCCGGGTACGAGCAGTACTTC. Translating gives CASSPPGYEQYF.